The 26 T cell receptor beta chains below come from one sample, sequenced in a study of T cell responses to AZD1222 COVID-19 vaccine. Profiling relied on immunoSEQ multiplex PCR, and the TCRdb table lists in-frame clones only, not all of them. The sample carries about 160,000 clones, approximately 90% recorded once. The specimen comprised peripheral blood, sampled on day 0 of AZD1222 vaccination. These receptors came from an adult in good health.

The chain uses TRBV19 and TRBJ1-5, with TRBD1 matching 8 bases. This CDR3 contains 15 residues. Trimming took 7 bases from V and 7 from J; bases not matched to a gene: 12. Germline CDR1 and CDR2: LNHDA and SQIVND (reference sequence). CDR3 region: CASTPGQARGQPQHF. CDR3 nucleotide sequence: TGTGCCAGTACCCCGGGACAGGCGAGGGGGCAGCCCCAGCATTTT.

This chain uses TRBV5-1 with TRBJ1-6, with a possible D match to TRBD1 (5 bases). The V end was cut by 4 bases, the J end by 7 bases, with 12 bases between. The CDR3 contains 14 residues. Germline V gene sequence: CDR1 SGHRS, CDR2 YFSETQ. The CDR3 coding sequence is TGCGCCAGCAGCCAAACCCCAGGGAATTCACCCCTCCACTTT. It yields the protein CASSQTPGNSPLHF. Full variable domain (remainder filled in from reference TRBV5-1 and TRBJ1-6): KAGVTQTPRYLIKTRGQQVTLSCSPISGHRSVSWYQQTPGQGLQFLFEYFSETQRNKGNFPGRFSGRQFSNSRSEMNVSTLELGDSALYLCASSQTPGNSPLHFGNGTRLTVT.

The J gene is TRBJ2-7, the V gene TRBV2; D may be TRBD2 (5 bases). Trimming pared 5 bases from V and 5 bases from J, leaving 25 bases between. CDR3 size: 17 residues. The germline gives CDR1 SNHLY, CDR2 FYNNEI. The CDR3 here is CASSIKLGVLQRDEQYF. The CDR3 DNA is TGTGCCAGCAGTATTAAACTTGGGGTCCTCCAGAGGGACGAGCAGTACTTC.

This chain uses TRBV27 with TRBJ2-1; the match to TRBD2 covers 11 bases. This CDR3 spans 17 amino acids. Germline V gene sequence: CDR1 MNHEY, CDR2 SMNVEV (reference sequence). The junction had 8 bases not matched to a gene; V was cut back by 7 bases and J by 0 bases. Here the CDR3 reads CASMRLAGPSSYNEQFF. The CDR3 DNA sequence: TGTGCCAGCATGCGACTAGCGGGGCCGAGCTCCTACAATGAGCAGTTCTTC.

The count of this clone is one. The genes are TRBV6-2 or TRBV6-3 and TRBJ2-7; D gene unclear. With 5 bases removed from V and 6 bases from J, the gap between germline ends came to 8 bases. This CDR3 spans 11 amino acids. Per germline, CDR1 MNHEY and CDR2 SVGEGT. DNA for the CDR3: TGTGCCAGCAGTCAGAGCACCGAGCAGTACTTC. Translation gives CASSQSTEQYF.

The V gene is TRBV5-5, the J gene TRBJ1-2; tentative D call: TRBD1 (5 bases). The CDR3 consists of 15 residues. Germline V gene lookup returns CDR1 SGHKS and CDR2 YYEKEE (reference sequence). Trimming shortened V by 3 bases and J by 2 bases, and 14 bases separated the two germline ends. The CDR3 protein is CASSSVGTENYGYTF. DNA of the CDR3: TGTGCCAGCAGCTCAGTAGGGACGGAGAACTATGGCTACACCTTC.

The chain carries TRBV5-1 and TRBJ2-3, with D unresolved. This CDR3 region has 15 residues. V lost 4 bases to trimming and J lost 0 bases, with 12 bases between them. The germline CDR1 and CDR2 sequences are SGHRS and YFSETQ. The CDR3, as DNA: TGCGCCAGCAGCGCTTCCACTTTTAGCACAGATACGCAGTATTTT. It translates to CASSASTFSTDTQYF.

The V call is TRBV3-1 (or the pseudogene TRBV3-2), the J call TRBJ2-3, with D maybe TRBD2 (9 bases). V was shortened by 2 bases and J by 2 bases, with 23 bases between the two germline ends. This CDR3 comprises 19 residues. Germline V lookup: CDR1 LGHDT, CDR2 YNNKEL (reference sequence). CDR3 coding DNA: TGTGCCAGCAGCCAAAGGGACAGGACTAGCGCCTACCTCACAGATACGCAGTATTTT. This sequence encodes CASSQRDRTSAYLTDTQYF.

V usage is TRBV7-9 and J usage is TRBJ2-3; D is perhaps TRBD2 (5 bases). CDR1 is SEHNR, CDR2 FQNEAQ, per germline (reference sequence). The V end lost 4 bases, the J end lost 4 bases, and 9 bases lay between the germline ends. The CDR3 sequence is 13 residues long. This chain's CDR3 is CASSSGFPDTQYF. The CDR3 DNA sequence: TGTGCCAGCAGCTCGGGATTCCCAGATACGCAGTATTTT.

The J gene is TRBJ2-7, the V gene TRBV9; perhaps TRBD1 as D (5 bases). CDR1 and CDR2 from the germline V gene are SGDLS and YYNGEE. Trimming left V 2 bases short and J 2 bases short, with 11 bases between. The CDR3 extends over 14 amino acids. DNA of the CDR3: TGTGCCAGCAGCGTCAGACAGAACACCTACGAGCAGTACTTC. Its translation is CASSVRQNTYEQYF. Full variable domain (missing parts from reference TRBV9 and TRBJ2-7): DSGVTQTPKHLITATGQRVTLRCSPRSGDLSVYWYQQSLDQGLQFLIQYYNGEERAKGNILERFSAQQFPDLHSELNLSSLELGDSALYFCASSVRQNTYEQYFGPGTRLTVT.

This clone was observed many times. The same CDR3 also results from other DNA sequences found in this sample. The chain carries TRBV12-3 or TRBV12-4 and TRBJ2-1; D may be TRBD1 (6 bases). Trimming pared 6 bases from V and 8 bases from J, leaving 8 bases between. This CDR3 region has 11 residues. The DNA for the CDR3 is TGTGCCAGCAGCTACAGGGATGAGCAGTTCTTC. It encodes CASSYRDEQFF.

This chain uses TRBV3-1 (or the pseudogene TRBV3-2) with TRBJ2-2, with 11 bases identical to TRBD2. V gave up 1 base and J gave up 4 bases; unmatched junction bases: 2. Germline CDR1 and CDR2: LGHDT and YNNKEL (reference sequence). CDR3 length: 16 amino acids. Here the CDR3 reads CASSQGGTSGTGELFF. The CDR3 DNA is TGTGCCAGCAGCCAAGGGGGGACTAGCGGCACCGGGGAGCTGTTTTTT.

The chain has TRBV15 and TRBJ1-5, with 8 bases fitting TRBD1. The trim removed 1 base at V and 3 bases at J, leaving 11 bases unmatched. Germline CDR1 LNHNV, CDR2 YYDKDF (reference sequence). CDR3 size: 18 residues. The CDR3 loop reads CATSRVSTGGPLNQPQHF. CDR3 in DNA: TGTGCCACCAGCAGAGTTTCCACAGGGGGTCCCCTCAATCAGCCCCAGCATTTT.

J is TRBJ2-7 and V is TRBV19, with D maybe TRBD1 (5 bases). V lost 4 bases to trimming and J lost 6 bases, with 10 bases between them. The CDR3 has 12 amino acids. Looked up from germline, CDR1 is LNHDA and CDR2 is SQIVND (reference sequence). CDR3 sequence reads: CASSSRVAEQYF. The CDR3 DNA is TGTGCCAGTAGTAGCAGGGTTGCCGAGCAGTACTTC. Supplemented by reference TRBV19 and TRBJ2-7, the full variable domain reads DGGITQSPKYLFRKEGQNVTLSCEQNLNHDAMYWYRQDPGQGLRLIYYSQIVNDFQKGDIAEGYSVSREKKESFPLTVTSAQKNPTAFYLCASSSRVAEQYFGPGTRLTVT.

The rearrangement joins TRBV19 to TRBJ1-1; a weak D match, TRBD1 (6 bases). Trimming took off 9 bases at V and 1 base at J, with 12 bases between the two ends. The CDR3 is 13 amino acids. Germline loops: CDR1 LNHDA, CDR2 SQIVND (reference sequence). CDR3 nucleotides: TGTGCCAGCGGGCGGGGGGCGAACACTGAAGCTTTCTTT. Its protein is CASGRGANTEAFF.

The rearrangement links TRBV28 to TRBJ1-1, with TRBD1 identical over 9 bases. V shed 4 bases and J 6 bases; nucleotides not matched to a gene: 9. This CDR3 spans 15 amino acids. In germline, CDR1 is MDHEN, CDR2 SYDVKM. CDR3 protein: CASSSQDRGRPEAFF. CDR3 nucleotides: TGTGCCAGCAGTTCCCAAGACAGGGGGAGGCCTGAAGCTTTCTTT. Drawing the rest from reference TRBV28 and TRBJ1-1, the complete variable domain is DVKVTQSSRYLVKRTGEKVFLECVQDMDHENMFWYRQDPGLGLRLIYFSYDVKMKEKGDIPEGYSVSREKKERFSLILESASTNQTSMYLCASSSQDRGRPEAFFGQGTRLTVV.

The chain employs TRBV24-1 and TRBJ1-1; D remains unclear. CDR1 is KGHDR, CDR2 SFDVKD, per germline. Trimming left V 4 bases short and J 4 bases short, with 3 bases between. The CDR3 length is 11 residues. CDR3 residues: CATSDGTEAFF. CDR3 sequence (DNA): TGTGCCACCAGTGACGGCACTGAAGCTTTCTTT.

This chain uses TRBV7-8 with TRBJ1-2; D possibly corresponds to TRBD1 (5 bases). The germline gives CDR1 SGHVS, CDR2 FQNEAQ. Trimming cost V 2 bases and J 2 bases, with 15 bases left between them. The CDR3 is 16 amino acids. Here the CDR3 reads CASSLNPMWGNYGYTF. CDR3 bases: TGTGCCAGCAGCTTAAACCCTATGTGGGGGAACTATGGCTACACCTTC.

The sample holds one count of this clone. V gene TRBV11-3 combines with J gene TRBJ2-1; no definite D call. The germline V gene encodes CDR1 SGHNT and CDR2 YENEEA. The CDR3 loop spans 12 amino acids. Trimming stripped 3 bases from V and 3 bases from J, with 3 bases between. Written as DNA, the CDR3 is TGTGCCAGCAGCTTTAACTACAATGAGCAGTTCTTC. Residues: CASSFNYNEQFF.

V gene TRBV28 combines with J gene TRBJ2-1, with a weak D call TRBD2 (6 bases). The germline V gene has CDR1 MDHEN and CDR2 SYDVKM. This CDR3 comprises 16 residues. V was shortened by 8 bases and J by 0 bases, with 17 bases between the two germline ends. CDR3 residues: CASSSYGTFSYNEQFF. CDR3 bases: TGTGCCAGCTCGAGTTACGGGACTTTCTCCTACAATGAGCAGTTCTTC.

The chain employs TRBV19 and TRBJ2-7; TRBD1 matches at 10 bases. The germline gives CDR1 LNHDA, CDR2 SQIVND (reference sequence). The CDR3 contains 16 residues. V lost 8 bases to trimming and J lost 5 bases; unmatched junction nucleotides: 15. CDR3 DNA: TGTGCCAGTTCCCCACAGGGACAGGGGACCGGGGACGAGCAGTACTTC. This encodes CASSPQGQGTGDEQYF.

CDR3 residues: CASSKDREKLFF. CDR3 DNA: TGTGCCAGCAGCAAGGACCGTGAAAAACTGTTTTTT. The chain recombines TRBV6-5 with TRBJ1-4; no firm D call. Trimming cost V 6 bases and J 7 bases, with 9 bases left between them. Per the germline V gene, CDR1 is MNHEY and CDR2 is SVGAGI. The CDR3 covers 12 residues.

This chain joins TRBV6-5 and TRBJ1-2, with a possible D match to TRBD1 (5 bases). There are 15 residues in the CDR3. CDR1 is MNHEY and CDR2 is SVGAGI in the germline V gene. Trimming removed 0 bases at V and 6 bases at J, with 14 bases between. CDR3 in DNA: TGTGCCAGCAGTTACTCCGGGCAGGGTGTGGATGGCTACACCTTC. Translating gives CASSYSGQGVDGYTF.

The chain has TRBV6-5 and TRBJ2-1; D gene ambiguous. Germline CDR1 and CDR2: MNHEY and SVGAGI. Trimming shortened V by 8 bases and J by 12 bases, and 11 bases separated the two germline ends. This CDR3 spans 10 amino acids. CDR3 nucleotide sequence: TGTGCCAGCGGTAGTGTAGGGCAGTTCTTC. Its protein product is CASGSVGQFF.

This chain uses TRBV19 with TRBJ1-5, with D perhaps matching TRBD1 (5 bases). The germline V and J ends were trimmed by 7 bases and 1 base, with 14 bases remaining between them. In germline, CDR1 is LNHDA, CDR2 SQIVND (reference sequence). This CDR3 has 15 residues. The CDR3 nucleotides are TGTGCCAGTACTCCTTCGGGGGGGAGCAATCAGCCCCAGCATTTT. Its protein product is CASTPSGGSNQPQHF.

V gene TRBV28 combines with J gene TRBJ1-6; unclear D gene. The germline CDR1 and CDR2 sequences are MDHEN and SYDVKM. Trimming removed 0 bases from V and 5 bases from J, with 8 bases in between. CDR3 length equals 15 residues. The CDR3 nucleotides read TGTGCCAGCAGTTTATGGAGAACAGATAATTCACCCCTCCACTTT. Translated: CASSLWRTDNSPLHF.